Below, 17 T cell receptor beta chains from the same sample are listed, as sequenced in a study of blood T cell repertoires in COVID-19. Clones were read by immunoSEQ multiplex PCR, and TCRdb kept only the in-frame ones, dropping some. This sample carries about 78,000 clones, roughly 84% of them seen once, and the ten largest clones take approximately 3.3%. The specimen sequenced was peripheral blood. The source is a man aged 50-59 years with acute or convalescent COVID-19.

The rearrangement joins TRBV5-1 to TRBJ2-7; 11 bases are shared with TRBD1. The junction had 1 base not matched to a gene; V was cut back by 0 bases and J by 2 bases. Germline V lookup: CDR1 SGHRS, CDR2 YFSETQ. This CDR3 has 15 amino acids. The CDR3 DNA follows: TGCGCCAGCAGCTTGGCGGGACAGGGGGCCTACGAGCAGTACTTC. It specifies CASSLAGQGAYEQYF.

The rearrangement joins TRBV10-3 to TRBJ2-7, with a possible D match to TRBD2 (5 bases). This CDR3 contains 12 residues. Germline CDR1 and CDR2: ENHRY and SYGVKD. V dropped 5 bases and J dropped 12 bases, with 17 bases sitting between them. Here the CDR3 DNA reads TGTGCCATCAGTCCGAGGGTCGGAGACCGGTACTTC. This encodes CAISPRVGDRYF.

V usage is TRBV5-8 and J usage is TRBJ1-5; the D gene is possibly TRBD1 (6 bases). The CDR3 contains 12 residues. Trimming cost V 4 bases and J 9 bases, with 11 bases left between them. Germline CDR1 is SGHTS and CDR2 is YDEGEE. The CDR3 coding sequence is TGTGCCAGCAGCGTGGGAGGGGGGCCCCAGCATTTT. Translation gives CASSVGGGPQHF. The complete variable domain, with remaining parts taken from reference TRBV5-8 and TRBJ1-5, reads EAGVTQSPTHLIKTRGQQATLRCSPISGHTSVYWYQQALGLGLQFLLWYDEGEERNRGNFPPRFSGRQFPNYSSELNVNALELEDSALYLCASSVGGGPQHFGDGTRLSIL.

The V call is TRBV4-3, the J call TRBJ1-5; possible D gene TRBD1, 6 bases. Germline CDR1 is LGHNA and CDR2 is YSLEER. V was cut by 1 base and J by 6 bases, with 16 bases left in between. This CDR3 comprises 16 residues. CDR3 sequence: CASSQGVGGGIQPQHF. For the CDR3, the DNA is TGCGCCAGCAGCCAAGGAGTGGGGGGGGGCATTCAGCCCCAGCATTTT.

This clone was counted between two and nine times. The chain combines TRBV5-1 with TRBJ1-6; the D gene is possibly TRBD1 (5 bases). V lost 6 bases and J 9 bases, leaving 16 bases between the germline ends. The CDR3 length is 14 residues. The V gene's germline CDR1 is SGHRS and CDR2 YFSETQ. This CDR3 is CASTSGSLGSPLHF. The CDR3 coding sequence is TGCGCCAGCACATCAGGGTCGTTAGGTTCACCCCTCCACTTT. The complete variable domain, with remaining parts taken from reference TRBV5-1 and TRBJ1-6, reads KAGVTQTPRYLIKTRGQQVTLSCSPISGHRSVSWYQQTPGQGLQFLFEYFSETQRNKGNFPGRFSGRQFSNSRSEMNVSTLELGDSALYLCASTSGSLGSPLHFGNGTRLTVT.

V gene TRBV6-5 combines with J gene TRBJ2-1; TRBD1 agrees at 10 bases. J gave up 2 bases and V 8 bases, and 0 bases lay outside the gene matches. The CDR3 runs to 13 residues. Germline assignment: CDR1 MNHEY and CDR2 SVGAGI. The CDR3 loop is CASGTGAYNEQFF. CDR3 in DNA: TGTGCCAGCGGGACAGGGGCCTACAATGAGCAGTTCTTC.

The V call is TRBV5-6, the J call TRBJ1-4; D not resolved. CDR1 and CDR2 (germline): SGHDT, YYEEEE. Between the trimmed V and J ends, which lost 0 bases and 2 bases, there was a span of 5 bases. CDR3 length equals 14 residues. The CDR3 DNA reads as TGTGCCAGCAGCTTGGCCATGACTAATGAAAAACTGTTTTTT. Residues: CASSLAMTNEKLFF.

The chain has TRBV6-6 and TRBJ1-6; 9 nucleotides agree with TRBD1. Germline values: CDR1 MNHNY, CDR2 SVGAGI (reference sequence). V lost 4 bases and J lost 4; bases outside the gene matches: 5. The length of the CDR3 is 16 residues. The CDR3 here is CASSSTDRGYNSPLHF. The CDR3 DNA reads TGTGCCAGCAGTTCTACGGACAGGGGATATAATTCACCCCTCCACTTT.

The CDR3 spells CASSSGDSYEQYF. In DNA, the CDR3 is TGTGCCAGCAGCTCAGGCGATTCCTACGAGCAGTACTTC. The gene calls are TRBV2 and TRBJ2-7; no firm D call. In germline, CDR1 is SNHLY, CDR2 FYNNEI. This CDR3 spans 13 amino acids. The ends were cut back, 6 bases at V and 1 base at J, with 10 bases in the middle.

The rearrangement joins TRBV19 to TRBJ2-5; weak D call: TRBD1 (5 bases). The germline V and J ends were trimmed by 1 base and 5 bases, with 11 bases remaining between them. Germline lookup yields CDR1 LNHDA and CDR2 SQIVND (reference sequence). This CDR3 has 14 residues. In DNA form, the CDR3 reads TGTGCCAGTAGTATAGGACAGCCTCGGGAGACCCAGTACTTC. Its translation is CASSIGQPRETQYF. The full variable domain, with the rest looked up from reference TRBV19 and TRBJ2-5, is DGGITQSPKYLFRKEGQNVTLSCEQNLNHDAMYWYRQDPGQGLRLIYYSQIVNDFQKGDIAEGYSVSREKKESFPLTVTSAQKNPTAFYLCASSIGQPRETQYFGPGTRLLVL.

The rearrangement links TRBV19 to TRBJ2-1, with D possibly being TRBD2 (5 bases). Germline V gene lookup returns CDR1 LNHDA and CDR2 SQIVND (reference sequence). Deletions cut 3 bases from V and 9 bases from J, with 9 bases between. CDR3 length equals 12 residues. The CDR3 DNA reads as TGTGCCAGTAGTATGGAGGTCGGTGAGCAGTTCTTC. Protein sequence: CASSMEVGEQFF. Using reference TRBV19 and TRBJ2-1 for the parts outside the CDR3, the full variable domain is DGGITQSPKYLFRKEGQNVTLSCEQNLNHDAMYWYRQDPGQGLRLIYYSQIVNDFQKGDIAEGYSVSREKKESFPLTVTSAQKNPTAFYLCASSMEVGEQFFGPGTRLTVL.

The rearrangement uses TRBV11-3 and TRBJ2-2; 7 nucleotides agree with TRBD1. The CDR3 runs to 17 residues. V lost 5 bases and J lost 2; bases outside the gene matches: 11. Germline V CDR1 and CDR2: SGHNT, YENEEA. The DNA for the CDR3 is TGTGCCAGCAGCACCTCCACCGGGACAGTTAACACCGGGGAGCTGTTTTTT. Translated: CASSTSTGTVNTGELFF.

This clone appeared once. The CDR3: CASSQQDRDLAFF. The CDR3 DNA sequence: TGCGCCAGCAGCCAACAAGACAGGGACCTAGCTTTCTTT. The chain has TRBV4-3 and TRBJ1-1; the match to TRBD1 covers 7 bases. With V trimmed by 2 bases and J by 10 bases, 7 bases remained unmatched. In germline, CDR1 is LGHNA, CDR2 YSLEER. This CDR3 contains 13 residues.

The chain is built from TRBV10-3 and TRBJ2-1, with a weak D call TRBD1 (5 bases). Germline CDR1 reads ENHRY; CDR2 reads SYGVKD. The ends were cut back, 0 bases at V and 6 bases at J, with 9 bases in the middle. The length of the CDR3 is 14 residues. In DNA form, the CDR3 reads TGTGCCATCAGTGAGTCCCCAGGGCTCAATGAGCAGTTCTTC. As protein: CAISESPGLNEQFF.

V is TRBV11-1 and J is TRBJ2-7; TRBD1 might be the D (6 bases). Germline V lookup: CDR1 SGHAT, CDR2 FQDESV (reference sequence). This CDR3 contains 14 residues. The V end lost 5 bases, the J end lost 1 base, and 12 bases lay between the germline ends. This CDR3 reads CASSIHRASYEQYF. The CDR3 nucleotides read TGTGCCAGCAGCATACACAGGGCATCCTACGAGCAGTACTTC. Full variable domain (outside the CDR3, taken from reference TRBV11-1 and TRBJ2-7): EAEVAQSPRYKITEKSQAVAFWCDPISGHATLYWYRQILGQGPELLVQFQDESVVDDSQLPKDRFSAERLKGVDSTLKIQPAELGDSAMYLCASSIHRASYEQYFGPGTRLTVT.

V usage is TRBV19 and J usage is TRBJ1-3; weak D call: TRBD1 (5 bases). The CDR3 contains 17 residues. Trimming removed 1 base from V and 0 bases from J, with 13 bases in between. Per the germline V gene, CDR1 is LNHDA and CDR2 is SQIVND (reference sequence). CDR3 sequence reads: CASSIATERVSGNTIYF. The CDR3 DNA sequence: TGTGCCAGTAGTATAGCGACAGAACGCGTCTCTGGAAACACCATATATTTT.

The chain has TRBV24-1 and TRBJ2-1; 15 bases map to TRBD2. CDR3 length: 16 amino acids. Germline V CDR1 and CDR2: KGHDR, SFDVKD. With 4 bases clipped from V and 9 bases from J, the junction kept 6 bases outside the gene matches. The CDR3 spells CATSESGLAGGSEQFF. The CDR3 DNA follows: TGTGCCACCAGTGAGTCGGGACTAGCGGGAGGCAGTGAGCAGTTCTTC.